This paragraph reports one T cell receptor beta chain. There is no known antigen for this receptor. No quality values exist for individual bases; no much larger clone is one base distant. This sample stems from a study of a mutant IDH1 vaccine in newly diagnosed glioma (dated by TCRdb to 2020 to 2023). Regarding the study in general: Patients received eight vaccinations in weeks 1, 3, 5, 7, 11, 15, 19 and 23, corresponding to visits V03 through V10. In the chemotherapy-containing groups, vaccination started alongside temozolomide cycles, whereas in patients who had radiotherapy alone it started 4-6 weeks after radiotherapy. Of the 32 patients who were treated, about 60% were male and roughly 38% were female, and the mean age was around 43 years. Prior to enrollment, standard therapy consisting of radiotherapy alone, temozolomide alone, or radiochemotherapy with temozolomide had been administered to patients, with the combination being received by most patients. Peripheral blood was collected at six visits: V03 (baseline), V05, V07, V10, V12 and V13. Longitudinal TCRB deep sequencing was performed for around 23 treated patients wherever samples were available for exploratory analyses.

Results and caveats for the whole study, not just this receptor: No apparent relationship was observed between pseudoprogression and alterations in the top peripheral T cell clonotypes detected by TCRB sequencing. Availability determined which PBMC samples were chosen for TCRB deep sequencing. Across multiple MHC alleles, vaccine-induced immune responses were seen in around 93% of patients. The authors stated that sample limitations prevented analyses of patient blood samples from being reproduced.

According to the study, the label for this sample's time point signals: week 5, during vaccination. Every vaccine dose consisted of 300 ug of a 20-mer mutant IDH1 peptide in Montanide, administered subcutaneously together with topical imiquimod. The donors had newly diagnosed IDH1-mutant astrocytomas of WHO grade 3 or 4 that showed loss of nuclear ATRX. The samples were drawn from NOA16, a multicentre, single-arm, open-label phase I trial in Germany that tested a mutant IDH1 peptide vaccine in humans for the first time. The DNeasy Blood and Tissue Kit was used to extract genomic DNA from EDTA blood for TCRB sequencing. The CDR3 measures 15 amino acids from cysteine to phenylalanine. Only the CDR3 DNA is retained, 45 bases long and in frame from the first base. V is reduced by 3 bases and J by 4 bases, leaving a spacing of 13 bases between them. The germline V gene gives CDR1 as MGHRA and CDR2 as YSYEKL.

Library preparation employed the immunoSEQ multiplex PCR assay. Rearranged TCR beta chain sequences were amplified using the hsTCRB Kit according to the manufacturer's protocol. TCRB libraries were sequenced on an Illumina MiSeq. On the authors' methods: Demultiplexing, trimming and gene mapping were performed with the kit vendor's proprietary platform. TCRdb's version of the immuneACCESS table is confined to in-frame rearrangements and falls short of the full clone set. An unresolved V gene accounts for under half of the shortfall where checked; the remainder is of unknown origin. For V, J and clone size, that table is used; D and trimming come from the DNA. The sample includes more than 25,000 clones, with 79% observed a single time. The ten top clones hold roughly 6.6% of the sample.

The rearrangement combines TRBV4-1 with TRBJ1-3; no D gene call is confident. Sequencing used PBMCs, obtained from a glioma patient whose treatment included an IDH1 peptide vaccine. This sequence was found in a middle-aged man with glioma. Some clones in this sample may be carry-over from other donors' samples. The DNA is as follows: TGCGCCAGCAGCCACTCTCCGGACGCCGGAAACACCATATATTTT. The encoded protein is CASSHSPDAGNTIYF.